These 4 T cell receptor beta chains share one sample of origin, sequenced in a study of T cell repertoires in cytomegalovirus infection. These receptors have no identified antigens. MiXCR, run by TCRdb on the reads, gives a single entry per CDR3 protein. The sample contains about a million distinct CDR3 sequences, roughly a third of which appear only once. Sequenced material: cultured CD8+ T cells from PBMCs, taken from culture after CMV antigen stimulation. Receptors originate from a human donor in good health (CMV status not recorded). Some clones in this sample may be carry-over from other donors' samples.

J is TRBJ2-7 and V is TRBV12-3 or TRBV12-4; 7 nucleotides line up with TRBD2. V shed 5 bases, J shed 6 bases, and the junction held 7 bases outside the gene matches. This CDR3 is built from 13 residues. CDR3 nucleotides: TGTGCCAGCAGTCAAGGACTAGTGCGCGAGCAGTACGTC. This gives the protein CASSQGLVREQYV.

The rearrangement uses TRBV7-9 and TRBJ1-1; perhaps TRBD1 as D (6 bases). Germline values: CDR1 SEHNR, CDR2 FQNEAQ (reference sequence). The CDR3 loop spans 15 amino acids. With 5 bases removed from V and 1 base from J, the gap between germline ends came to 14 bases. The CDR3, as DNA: TGTGCCAGCAGCCCCCTAGTAGGGGGGAACACTGAAGCTTTCTTT. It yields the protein CASSPLVGGNTEAFF.

CDR3 coding DNA: TGTGCCAGCAGTTACTTACACCAAGATACGCAGTATTTT. Protein sequence: CASSYLHQDTQYF. The chain recombines TRBV6-2 or TRBV6-3 with TRBJ2-3, with D hard to call. CDR1 is MNHEY, CDR2 SVGEGT, per germline. CDR3 size: 13 residues. V lost 1 base, J lost 5 bases, and 7 bases lay in between.

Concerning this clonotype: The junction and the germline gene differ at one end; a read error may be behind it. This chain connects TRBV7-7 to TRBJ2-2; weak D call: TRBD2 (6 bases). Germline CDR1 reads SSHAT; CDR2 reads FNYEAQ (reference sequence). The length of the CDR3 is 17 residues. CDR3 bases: TGTGCTAGCAGCTTAAGTTTTGACGGGGGGAACACCGGGGAGCTGTTTTTT. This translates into CASSLSFDGGNTGELFF.